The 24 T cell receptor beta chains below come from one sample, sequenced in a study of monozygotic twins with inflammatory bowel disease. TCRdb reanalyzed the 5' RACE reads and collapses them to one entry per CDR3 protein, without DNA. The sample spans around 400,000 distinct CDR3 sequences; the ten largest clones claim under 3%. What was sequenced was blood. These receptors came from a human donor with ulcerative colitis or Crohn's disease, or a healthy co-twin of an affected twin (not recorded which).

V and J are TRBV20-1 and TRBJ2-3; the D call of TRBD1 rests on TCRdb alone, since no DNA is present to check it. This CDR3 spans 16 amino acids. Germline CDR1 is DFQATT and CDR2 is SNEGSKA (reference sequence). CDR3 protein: CSARDLVRASTDTQYF.

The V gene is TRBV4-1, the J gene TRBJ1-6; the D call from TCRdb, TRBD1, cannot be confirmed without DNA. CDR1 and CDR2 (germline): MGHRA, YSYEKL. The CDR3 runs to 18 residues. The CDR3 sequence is CASSQESSGPGYYSPLHF.

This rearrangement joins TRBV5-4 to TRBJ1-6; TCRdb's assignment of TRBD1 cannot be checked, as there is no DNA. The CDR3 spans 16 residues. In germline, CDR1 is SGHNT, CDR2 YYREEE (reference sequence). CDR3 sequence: CASSLTEGQGRTPLHF.

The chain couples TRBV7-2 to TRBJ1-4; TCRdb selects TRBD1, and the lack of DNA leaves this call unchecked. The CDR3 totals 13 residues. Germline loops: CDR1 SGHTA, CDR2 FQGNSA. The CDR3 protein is CASSPGAGEKLFF.

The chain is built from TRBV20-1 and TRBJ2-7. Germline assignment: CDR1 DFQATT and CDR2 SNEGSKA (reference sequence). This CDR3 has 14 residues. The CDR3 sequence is CSARDQPKTYEQYF.

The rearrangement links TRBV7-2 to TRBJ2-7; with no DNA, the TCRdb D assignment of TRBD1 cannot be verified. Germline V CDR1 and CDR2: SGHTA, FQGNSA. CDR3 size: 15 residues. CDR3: CASSFSPVGPYEQYF.

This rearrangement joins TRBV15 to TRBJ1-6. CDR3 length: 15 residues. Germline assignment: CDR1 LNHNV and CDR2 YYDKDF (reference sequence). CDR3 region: CATSRQKDGNSPLHF.

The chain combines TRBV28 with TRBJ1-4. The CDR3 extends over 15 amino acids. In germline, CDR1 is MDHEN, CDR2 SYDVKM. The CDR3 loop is CASSAGGPYNEKLFF. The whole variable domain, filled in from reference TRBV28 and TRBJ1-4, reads DVKVTQSSRYLVKRTGEKVFLECVQDMDHENMFWYRQDPGLGLRLIYFSYDVKMKEKGDIPEGYSVSREKKERFSLILESASTNQTSMYLCASSAGGPYNEKLFFGSGTQLSVL.

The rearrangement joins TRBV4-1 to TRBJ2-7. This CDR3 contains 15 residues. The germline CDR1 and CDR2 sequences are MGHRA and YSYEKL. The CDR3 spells CASSQDRHSYYEQYF.

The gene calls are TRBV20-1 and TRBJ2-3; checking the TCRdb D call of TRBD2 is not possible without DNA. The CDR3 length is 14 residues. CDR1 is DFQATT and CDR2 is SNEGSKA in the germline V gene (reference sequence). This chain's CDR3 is CSALAGGRTDTQYF.

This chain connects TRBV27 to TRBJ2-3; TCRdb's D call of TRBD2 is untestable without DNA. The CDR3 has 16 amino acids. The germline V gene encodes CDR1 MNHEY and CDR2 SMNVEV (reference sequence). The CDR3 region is CASSTPGLVGTDTQYF.

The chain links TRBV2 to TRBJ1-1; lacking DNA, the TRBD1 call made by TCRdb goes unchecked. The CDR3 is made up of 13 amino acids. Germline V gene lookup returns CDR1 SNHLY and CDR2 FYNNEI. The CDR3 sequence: CASNLGANTEAFF.

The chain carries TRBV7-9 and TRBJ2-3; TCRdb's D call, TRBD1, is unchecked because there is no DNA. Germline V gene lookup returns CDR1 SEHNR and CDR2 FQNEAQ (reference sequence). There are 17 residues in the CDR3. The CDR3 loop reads CASSLVRLGTYTDTQYF.

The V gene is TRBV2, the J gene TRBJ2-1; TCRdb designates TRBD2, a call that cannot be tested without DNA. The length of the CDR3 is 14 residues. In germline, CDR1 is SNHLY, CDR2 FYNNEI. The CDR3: CASLRAGGSYEQFF.

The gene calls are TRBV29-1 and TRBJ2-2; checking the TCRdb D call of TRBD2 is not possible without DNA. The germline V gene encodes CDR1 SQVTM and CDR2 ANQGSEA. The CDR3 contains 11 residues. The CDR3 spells CSAPRKRELFF.

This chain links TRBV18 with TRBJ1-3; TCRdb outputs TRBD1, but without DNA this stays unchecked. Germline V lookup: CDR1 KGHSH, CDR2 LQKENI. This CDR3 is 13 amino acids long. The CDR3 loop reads CASSRTRDTAIYF.

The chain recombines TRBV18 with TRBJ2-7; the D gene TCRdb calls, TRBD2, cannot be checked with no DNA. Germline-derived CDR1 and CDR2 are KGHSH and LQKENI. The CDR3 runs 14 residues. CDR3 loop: CASSPQLAEYEQYF.

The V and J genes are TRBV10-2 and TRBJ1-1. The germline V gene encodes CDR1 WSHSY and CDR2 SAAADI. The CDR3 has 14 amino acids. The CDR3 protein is CASSGSTGVTEAFF.

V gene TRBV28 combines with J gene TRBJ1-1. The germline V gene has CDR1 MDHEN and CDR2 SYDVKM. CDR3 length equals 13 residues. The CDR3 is CASSPGTYTEAFF.

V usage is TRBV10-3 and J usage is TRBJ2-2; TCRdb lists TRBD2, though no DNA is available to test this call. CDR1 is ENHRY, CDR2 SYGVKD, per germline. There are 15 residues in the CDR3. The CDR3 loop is CAISATSGGAGELFF.

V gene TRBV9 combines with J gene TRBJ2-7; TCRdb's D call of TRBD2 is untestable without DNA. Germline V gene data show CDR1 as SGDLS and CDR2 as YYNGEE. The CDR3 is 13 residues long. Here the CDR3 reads CASSEGLAREQYF.

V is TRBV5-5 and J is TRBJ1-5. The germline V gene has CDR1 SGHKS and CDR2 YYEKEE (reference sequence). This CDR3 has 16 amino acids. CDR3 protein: CASSLGGGSSNQPQHF.

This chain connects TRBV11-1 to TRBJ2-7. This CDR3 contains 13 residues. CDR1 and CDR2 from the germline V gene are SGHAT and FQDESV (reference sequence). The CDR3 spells CASSLGESYEQNF.

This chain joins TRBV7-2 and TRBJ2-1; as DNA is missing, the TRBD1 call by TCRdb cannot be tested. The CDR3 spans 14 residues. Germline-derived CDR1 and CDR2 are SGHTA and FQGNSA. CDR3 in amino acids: CASSLTGSNNEQFF.